This T cell receptor (beta chain) was sequenced in a study of blood T cell repertoires in COVID-19. On the study more broadly: From the United States, Italy and Spain came samples of acute and convalescent COVID-19.

The study counted Cohort 3 donors as recovered given two negative PCRs, clearance, or symptom resolution. Original processing notes: Reference gene primer amplification gave estimated nucleated cell counts. Method: immunoSEQ multiplex PCR; TCRdb's copy keeps in-frame clones and lacks some. Clone size and V and J calls were adopted from that table, with D and trimming inferred from the DNA. Of about 500,000 clones listed, about 85% are singletons. CDR3 length: 17 amino acids. Germline V gives CDR1 SGDLS, CDR2 YYNGEE. V shed 3 bases and J 1 base; nucleotides not matched to a gene: 5. The chain carries TRBV9 and TRBJ2-5, with TRBD2 matching 14 bases. The sequenced sample consisted of PBMCs or T cells enriched from blood (not recorded which). The TCR was taken from a young woman who had recovered from COVID-19. CDR3 DNA: TGTGCCAGCAGCGCTCGGACTAGCGGGGGGCTCCAAGAGACCCAGTACTTC. Protein: CASSARTSGGLQETQYF.